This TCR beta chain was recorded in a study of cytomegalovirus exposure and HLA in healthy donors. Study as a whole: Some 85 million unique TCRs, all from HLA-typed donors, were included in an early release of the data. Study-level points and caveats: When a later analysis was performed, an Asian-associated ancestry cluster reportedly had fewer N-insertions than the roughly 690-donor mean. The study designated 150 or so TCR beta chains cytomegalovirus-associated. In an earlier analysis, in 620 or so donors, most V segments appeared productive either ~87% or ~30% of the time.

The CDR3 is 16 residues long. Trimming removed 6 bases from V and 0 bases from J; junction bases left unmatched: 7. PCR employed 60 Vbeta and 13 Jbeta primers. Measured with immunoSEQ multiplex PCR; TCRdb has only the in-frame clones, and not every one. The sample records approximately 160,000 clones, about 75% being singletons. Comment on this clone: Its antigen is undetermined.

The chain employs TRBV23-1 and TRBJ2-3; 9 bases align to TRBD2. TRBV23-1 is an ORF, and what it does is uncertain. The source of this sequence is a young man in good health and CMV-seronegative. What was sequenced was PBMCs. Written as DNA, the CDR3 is TGCGCCAGCAGCCAACGGCTAGCGGGGAGCACAGATACGCAGTATTTT. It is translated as CASSQRLAGSTDTQYF.